A selection of T cell receptor beta chains follows, all from one sample in a study of T cell responses to AZD1222 COVID-19 vaccine. The data were produced by immunoSEQ multiplex PCR, yet TCRdb's version contains in-frame clones alone and is incomplete. This table has 110,000 to 150,000 clones, 80% to 90% appearing once. The material was peripheral blood, obtained on day 0 of AZD1222 vaccination. The source is an adult in good health. The CDR3 runs from the conserved cysteine through the conserved F or W. Each record gives: J gene, clone size, V gene, D gene, CDR3 length, CDR3 DNA, CDR3 protein. The D gene is left open where the match is weak. Size values are once, few and many counts, or a class for expanded clones, and some rows have none.

j_call: TRBJ1-1
clone_size: -
v_call: TRBV30
d_call: -
cdr3_length: 16
cdr3_nt: TGTGCCTGGAGTGTACGGTGGGAAAAATGGGCCACTGAAGCTTTCTTT
cdr3_aa: CAWSVRWEKWATEAFF

j_call: TRBJ1-2
clone_size: -
v_call: TRBV11-2
d_call: TRBD1
cdr3_length: 16
cdr3_nt: TGTGCCAGCAGCAGCCTAGGGGGCGAAGGCAACTATGGCTACACCTTC
cdr3_aa: CASSSLGGEGNYGYTF

j_call: TRBJ2-4
clone_size: -
v_call: TRBV29-1
d_call: TRBD2
cdr3_length: 16
cdr3_nt: TGCAGCGTTGAAGAATCTAGCGGAAGAGCCAAAAACATTCAGTACTTC
cdr3_aa: CSVEESSGRAKNIQYF

j_call: TRBJ1-5
clone_size: -
v_call: TRBV7-8
d_call: -
cdr3_length: 13
cdr3_nt: TGTGCCAGCAGCTTAGACAGTAATCAGCCCCAGCATTTT
cdr3_aa: CASSLDSNQPQHF

j_call: TRBJ1-1
clone_size: once
v_call: TRBV5-4
d_call: -
cdr3_length: 14
cdr3_nt: TGTGCCAGCACCATGGGGGGTTCGAACACTGAAGCTTTCTTT
cdr3_aa: CASTMGGSNTEAFF

j_call: TRBJ1-5
clone_size: -
v_call: TRBV7-8
d_call: TRBD1
cdr3_length: 14
cdr3_nt: TGTGCCAGCACCGGTACAGGGGGTCGTGGGCCCCAGCATTTT
cdr3_aa: CASTGTGGRGPQHF

j_call: TRBJ1-1
clone_size: -
v_call: TRBV7-9
d_call: -
cdr3_length: 16
cdr3_nt: TGTGCCAGCAGCTTAACGCCCGACAGCTTGAACACTGAAGCTTTCTTT
cdr3_aa: CASSLTPDSLNTEAFF

j_call: TRBJ1-1
clone_size: -
v_call: TRBV19
d_call: TRBD1
cdr3_length: 17
cdr3_nt: TGTGCCAGTAGTAGAAGACAGGGGGCGAGTTCGAACACTGAAGCTTTCTTT
cdr3_aa: CASSRRQGASSNTEAFF

j_call: TRBJ1-2
clone_size: -
v_call: TRBV27
d_call: -
cdr3_length: 14
cdr3_nt: TGTGCCAGCCAGGCCGTCAGGGGCCCGTATGGCTACACCTTC
cdr3_aa: CASQAVRGPYGYTF

j_call: TRBJ2-5
clone_size: few
v_call: TRBV9
d_call: -
cdr3_length: 11
cdr3_nt: TGTGCCAGCAGTAGGGAAGAGACCCAGTACTTC
cdr3_aa: CASSREETQYF

j_call: TRBJ1-5
clone_size: -
v_call: TRBV27
d_call: -
cdr3_length: 18
cdr3_nt: TGTGCCAGCAGTTCCGTACCGGGAACGCATATGGGAAATCAGCCCCAGCATTTT
cdr3_aa: CASSSVPGTHMGNQPQHF

j_call: TRBJ1-1
clone_size: -
v_call: TRBV19
d_call: -
cdr3_length: 14
cdr3_nt: TGTGCCAGTAGTATTAGGAACCGCAACACTGAAGCTTTCTTT
cdr3_aa: CASSIRNRNTEAFF

j_call: TRBJ2-7
clone_size: -
v_call: TRBV7-8
d_call: -
cdr3_length: 15
cdr3_nt: TGTGCCAGCAGCCTCAAAGGGACATCTTCCTACGAGCAGTACTTC
cdr3_aa: CASSLKGTSSYEQYF

j_call: TRBJ1-1
clone_size: -
v_call: TRBV6-1
d_call: TRBD1
cdr3_length: 17
cdr3_nt: TGTGCCAGCAGTGTCTATGGACGGGGACAGAGGAACACTGAAGCTTTCTTT
cdr3_aa: CASSVYGRGQRNTEAFF

j_call: TRBJ2-3
clone_size: few
v_call: TRBV5-1
d_call: -
cdr3_length: 17
cdr3_nt: TGCGCCAGCAGCTTCGGGGGCGGGGGTGTTCGCACAGATACGCAGTATTTT
cdr3_aa: CASSFGGGGVRTDTQYF

j_call: TRBJ2-7
clone_size: few
v_call: TRBV3-1/TRBV3-2
d_call: -
cdr3_length: 14
cdr3_nt: TGTGCCAGCAGCCAAGATCCCCAGGGCTACGAGCAGTACTTC
cdr3_aa: CASSQDPQGYEQYF

j_call: TRBJ2-1
clone_size: -
v_call: TRBV6-5
d_call: -
cdr3_length: 13
cdr3_nt: TGTGCCAGCAGTCCCGGGACTGTCAATGAGCAGTTCTTC
cdr3_aa: CASSPGTVNEQFF

j_call: TRBJ1-3
clone_size: -
v_call: TRBV16
d_call: -
cdr3_length: 17
cdr3_nt: TGTGCCAGCAGCCAATCGTCAAGGGAGAGCTCTGGAAACACCATATATTTT
cdr3_aa: CASSQSSRESSGNTIYF

j_call: TRBJ1-6
clone_size: -
v_call: TRBV15
d_call: -
cdr3_length: 12
cdr3_nt: TGTGCCACCAGGGACGGCAATTCACCCCTCCACTTT
cdr3_aa: CATRDGNSPLHF

j_call: TRBJ2-7
clone_size: -
v_call: TRBV10-3
d_call: -
cdr3_length: 13
cdr3_nt: TGTGCCATCAGTGAGGACCACTCCTACGAGCAGTACTTC
cdr3_aa: CAISEDHSYEQYF

j_call: TRBJ2-2
clone_size: -
v_call: TRBV7-9
d_call: TRBD2
cdr3_length: 14
cdr3_nt: TGTGCCAGCACCGGGACTAGCGGGACCGGGGAGCTGTTTTTT
cdr3_aa: CASTGTSGTGELFF

j_call: TRBJ2-5
clone_size: once
v_call: TRBV7-9
d_call: TRBD2
cdr3_length: 17
cdr3_nt: TGTGCCAGCAGCTTAGGTCCACGGCTAGCGGGAGGCGAGACCCAGTACTTC
cdr3_aa: CASSLGPRLAGGETQYF

j_call: TRBJ2-2
clone_size: -
v_call: TRBV2
d_call: TRBD2
cdr3_length: 16
cdr3_nt: TGTGCCAGCAGTCCAAGGGGCGGGAGGGCCCCCGGGGAGCTGTTTTTT
cdr3_aa: CASSPRGGRAPGELFF

j_call: TRBJ1-4
clone_size: -
v_call: TRBV18
d_call: -
cdr3_length: 11
cdr3_nt: TGTGCGTCCAGGGGTGATGAAAAACTGTTTTTT
cdr3_aa: CASRGDEKLFF

j_call: TRBJ2-7
clone_size: few
v_call: TRBV28
d_call: -
cdr3_length: 12
cdr3_nt: TGTGCCAGCAGTTTGGAGGGCTTCGAGCAGTACTTC
cdr3_aa: CASSLEGFEQYF

j_call: TRBJ2-1
clone_size: once
v_call: TRBV6-4
d_call: TRBD2
cdr3_length: 14
cdr3_nt: TGTGCCAGCAGTCAAGAGGGAGGGCTCAATGAGCAGTTCTTC
cdr3_aa: CASSQEGGLNEQFF

j_call: TRBJ1-6
clone_size: -
v_call: TRBV5-1
d_call: -
cdr3_length: 16
cdr3_nt: TGCGCCAGCAGCTTGGGAGGGGCAGGGTATAATTCACCCCTCCACTTT
cdr3_aa: CASSLGGAGYNSPLHF

j_call: TRBJ1-2
clone_size: -
v_call: TRBV11-2
d_call: TRBD1
cdr3_length: 13
cdr3_nt: TGTGCCAGCAGCTCGACAGGGCCCTATGGCTACACCTTC
cdr3_aa: CASSSTGPYGYTF

j_call: TRBJ2-3
clone_size: -
v_call: TRBV7-2
d_call: -
cdr3_length: 15
cdr3_nt: TGTGCCAGCAGCTTACGCGAGATATACACAGATACGCAGTATTTT
cdr3_aa: CASSLREIYTDTQYF

j_call: TRBJ1-3
clone_size: -
v_call: TRBV6-5
d_call: -
cdr3_length: 15
cdr3_nt: TGTGCCAGCAGGGGAACGGGGGCGTCGGGAAACACCATATATTTT
cdr3_aa: CASRGTGASGNTIYF

j_call: TRBJ2-7
clone_size: many
v_call: TRBV3-1/TRBV3-2
d_call: -
cdr3_length: 15
cdr3_nt: TGTGCCAGCAGCCAAGCGGGGGCTCTCGGGCGCGAGCAGTACTTC
cdr3_aa: CASSQAGALGREQYF

j_call: TRBJ1-1
clone_size: once
v_call: TRBV28
d_call: -
cdr3_length: 14
cdr3_nt: TGTGCCAGCAGTCAAGGGAGCGCCCAGACTGAAGCTTTCTTT
cdr3_aa: CASSQGSAQTEAFF

j_call: TRBJ1-2
clone_size: -
v_call: TRBV30
d_call: TRBD1
cdr3_length: 14
cdr3_nt: TGTGCCTGGACCTCCCCCGGGACAGGGTATGGCTACACCTTC
cdr3_aa: CAWTSPGTGYGYTF

j_call: TRBJ2-7
clone_size: -
v_call: TRBV9
d_call: -
cdr3_length: 13
cdr3_nt: TGTGCCAGCAGCGCTCGACTAGTTGGCGAGCAGTACTTC
cdr3_aa: CASSARLVGEQYF

j_call: TRBJ1-1
clone_size: -
v_call: TRBV5-4
d_call: -
cdr3_length: 14
cdr3_nt: TGTGCCAGCAGCACCTCCTCCGGAGCTACTGAAGCTTTCTTT
cdr3_aa: CASSTSSGATEAFF

j_call: TRBJ1-1
clone_size: -
v_call: TRBV20-1
d_call: -
cdr3_length: 9
cdr3_nt: TGCAGTGCCCCCGGGGCAGCTTTCTTT
cdr3_aa: CSAPGAAFF

j_call: TRBJ1-2
clone_size: -
v_call: TRBV5-5
d_call: -
cdr3_length: 13
cdr3_nt: TGTGCCAGCAGCTTCTCGCAGGGACATGGCTACACCTTC
cdr3_aa: CASSFSQGHGYTF

j_call: TRBJ1-5
clone_size: -
v_call: TRBV6-1
d_call: -
cdr3_length: 15
cdr3_nt: TGTGCCAGCAGTGAGTGGGGGACATACAATCAGCCCCAGCATTTT
cdr3_aa: CASSEWGTYNQPQHF

j_call: TRBJ1-2
clone_size: -
v_call: TRBV9
d_call: TRBD1
cdr3_length: 14
cdr3_nt: TGTGCCAGCAGCGTGGCGGGGACAGACTATGGCTACACCTTC
cdr3_aa: CASSVAGTDYGYTF

j_call: TRBJ1-3
clone_size: -
v_call: TRBV12-3/TRBV12-4
d_call: -
cdr3_length: 12
cdr3_nt: TGTGCCAGCAGTTTAGGGAGGGACACTGTATATTTT
cdr3_aa: CASSLGRDTVYF

j_call: TRBJ2-3
clone_size: -
v_call: TRBV7-2
d_call: -
cdr3_length: 12
cdr3_nt: TGTGCCAGCAGCTTAGAGAGGGATACGCAGTATTTT
cdr3_aa: CASSLERDTQYF

j_call: TRBJ2-3
clone_size: -
v_call: TRBV30
d_call: -
cdr3_length: 15
cdr3_nt: TGTGCCTGGAGCTCCTTCGGCAGGGGCACAGATACGCAGTATTTT
cdr3_aa: CAWSSFGRGTDTQYF

j_call: TRBJ1-1
clone_size: -
v_call: TRBV10-3
d_call: -
cdr3_length: 13
cdr3_nt: TGTGCCACCTCACGGGACGGCAACACTGAAGCTTTCTTT
cdr3_aa: CATSRDGNTEAFF

j_call: TRBJ1-1
clone_size: -
v_call: TRBV28
d_call: TRBD1
cdr3_length: 15
cdr3_nt: TGTGCCAGCAGTCCCCCAGGGGGGACGAACACTGAAGCTTTCTTT
cdr3_aa: CASSPPGGTNTEAFF

j_call: TRBJ2-7
clone_size: -
v_call: TRBV30
d_call: TRBD1
cdr3_length: 13
cdr3_nt: TGTGCCTGGAGGGGACAGGGGGAAGACGAGCAGTACTTC
cdr3_aa: CAWRGQGEDEQYF

j_call: TRBJ1-1
clone_size: -
v_call: TRBV10-3
d_call: -
cdr3_length: 13
cdr3_nt: TGTGCCATCAGTGTCGACAGATACACTGAAGCTTTCTTT
cdr3_aa: CAISVDRYTEAFF

j_call: TRBJ1-1
clone_size: -
v_call: TRBV6-2/TRBV6-3
d_call: TRBD1
cdr3_length: 15
cdr3_nt: TGTGCCAGCAGTTACTCGAGAGGGGGCGGAACTGAAGCTTTCTTT
cdr3_aa: CASSYSRGGGTEAFF

j_call: TRBJ2-1
clone_size: -
v_call: TRBV7-2
d_call: -
cdr3_length: 15
cdr3_nt: TGTGCCAGCAGCTTTCGAGGACCCTCCTACAATGAGCAGTTCTTC
cdr3_aa: CASSFRGPSYNEQFF

j_call: TRBJ2-7
clone_size: -
v_call: TRBV30
d_call: TRBD2
cdr3_length: 14
cdr3_nt: TGTGCCTGGAGTCAAACAATGACTAGCAGCGAGCAGTACTTC
cdr3_aa: CAWSQTMTSSEQYF

j_call: TRBJ1-3
clone_size: -
v_call: TRBV29-1
d_call: -
cdr3_length: 13
cdr3_nt: TGCAGCGCGACAGGTATCACTGGAAACACCATATATTTT
cdr3_aa: CSATGITGNTIYF

j_call: TRBJ2-1
clone_size: -
v_call: TRBV7-9
d_call: TRBD2
cdr3_length: 16
cdr3_nt: TGTGCCAGCAGCTTAGTGAGCACTAGCGGGAGCAATGAGCAGTTCTTC
cdr3_aa: CASSLVSTSGSNEQFF

j_call: TRBJ2-7
clone_size: -
v_call: TRBV19
d_call: TRBD2
cdr3_length: 14
cdr3_nt: TGTGCCAGTAGTATCCGGGAGGGCCTCCGCGAGCAGTACTTC
cdr3_aa: CASSIREGLREQYF

j_call: TRBJ1-1
clone_size: -
v_call: TRBV5-8
d_call: -
cdr3_length: 12
cdr3_nt: TGTGCCAGCAGCTTGCTGGTCACTGAAGCTTTCTTT
cdr3_aa: CASSLLVTEAFF